A single sample is the source of the 14 T cell receptor beta chains below, sequenced in a study of graft-versus-host responses after intestinal transplantation. Clones were sequenced by immunoSEQ multiplex PCR, and TCRdb holds only the in-frame ones, with some missing. The sample lists approximately 74,000 clones, about 90% occurring once. The sample consisted of PBMCs, taken 98 days after intestinal transplantation. The receptors derive from a human patient who received an intestinal transplant, so some T cells may come from the graft donor.

The chain recombines TRBV5-4 with TRBJ2-5; D is unclear. The J call may not be correct, given that the DNA end is closer to TRBJ2-7. The germline V gene encodes CDR1 SGHNT and CDR2 YYREEE (reference sequence). The CDR3 consists of 12 residues. The CDR3 sequence: CASSIIPYEQYF. For the CDR3, the DNA is TGTGCCAGCAGCATAATACCCTACGAGCAGTACTTC.

CDR3 nucleotides: TGTGCCAGCAGATCCTCAACAGATACGCAGTATTTT. The encoded protein is CASRSSTDTQYF. The J gene is TRBJ2-3, the V gene TRBV28; D ambiguous. CDR3 size: 12 residues. Deletions cut 6 bases from V and 3 bases from J, with 7 bases between. The germline V gene has CDR1 MDHEN and CDR2 SYDVKM.

The chain employs TRBV25-1 and TRBJ2-3; TRBD2 aligns across 8 bases. This CDR3 contains 18 residues. The V and J ends lost 3 bases and 1 base, in that order; junction bases with no gene match: 12. CDR1 and CDR2 from the germline V gene are MGHDK and SYGVNS. The CDR3: CASSDETSERVGTDTQYF. The CDR3 region has the DNA TGTGCCAGCAGTGACGAGACTAGCGAGAGGGTAGGCACAGATACGCAGTATTTT.

In DNA form, the CDR3 reads TGCGCCAGCAGCTTGGTACGTAATCCTGAGCAGTTCTTC. It encodes CASSLVRNPEQFF. V is TRBV5-1 and J is TRBJ2-1; D unresolved. V shed 0 bases and J shed 9 bases, with 10 bases lying between them. The CDR3 is 13 amino acids. Germline V lookup: CDR1 SGHRS, CDR2 YFSETQ.

The chain couples TRBV14 to TRBJ1-1, with 8 bases that match TRBD1. The CDR3 totals 15 residues. Losses at the gene ends were 2 bases for V and 4 bases for J; bases not matched to a gene: 6. CDR1 and CDR2 from the germline V gene are SGHDN and FVKESK. CDR3 region: CASSQRTGRSTEAFF. As DNA, the CDR3 is TGTGCCAGCAGCCAAAGGACAGGGAGGAGCACTGAAGCTTTCTTT.

The chain recombines TRBV4-1 with TRBJ2-1; D might be TRBD1 or TRBD2, each matching 6 bases. Per the germline V gene, CDR1 is MGHRA and CDR2 is YSYEKL. V gave up 0 bases and J gave up 10 bases, with 13 bases separating them. The CDR3 covers 14 residues. The CDR3: CASSQEGGNGEQFF. CDR3 bases: TGCGCCAGCAGCCAAGAGGGGGGCAACGGCGAGCAGTTCTTC.

The genes are TRBV4-2 and TRBJ2-3; TRBD2 aligns across 15 bases. The CDR3 is made up of 18 amino acids. Per germline, CDR1 LGHNA and CDR2 YNFKEQ. J was trimmed by 1 base and V by 4 bases; bases with no gene match: 6. CDR3 loop: CASSLGLAGGPGTDTQYF. The CDR3 DNA is TGTGCCAGCAGCCTAGGACTAGCGGGAGGGCCGGGCACAGATACGCAGTATTTT.

V and J are TRBV18 and TRBJ1-2; 7 bases are shared with TRBD1. Germline CDR1 and CDR2: KGHSH and LQKENI. This CDR3 spans 16 amino acids. J gave up 2 bases and V 3 bases, and 9 bases lay outside the gene matches. The CDR3 spells CASSPPSGQPNYGYTF. The CDR3 region has the DNA TGTGCCAGCTCACCTCCGTCGGGACAGCCAAACTATGGCTACACCTTC.

The rearrangement joins TRBV5-1 to TRBJ2-7; 7 bases match TRBD1. Looked up from germline, CDR1 is SGHRS and CDR2 is YFSETQ. The J segment lost 1 base and the V segment lost 2 bases, leaving 3 bases of the junction unmatched. This CDR3 has 14 amino acids. The CDR3 loop is CASSFRTGSYEQYF. DNA of the CDR3: TGCGCCAGCAGCTTCCGGACAGGATCCTACGAGCAGTACTTC.

The chain couples TRBV5-1 to TRBJ2-7; TRBD1 matches at 7 bases. V lost 5 bases, J lost 3 bases, and 2 bases stayed unmatched. Germline V gene data show CDR1 as SGHRS and CDR2 as YFSETQ. The CDR3 sequence is 12 residues long. The CDR3 nucleotides read TGCGCCAGCAGGGCAGGGGGCTACGAGCAGTACTTC. Residues: CASRAGGYEQYF.

There are a few counts of this clone. V usage is TRBV19 and J usage is TRBJ2-7; D remains ambiguous. CDR1 LNHDA and CDR2 SQIVND come from the germline V gene (reference sequence). V lost 3 bases and J lost 1, with 13 bases in between. The CDR3 has 15 amino acids. The CDR3 protein is CASSIWVGYSYEQYF. As DNA, the CDR3 is TGTGCCAGTAGTATCTGGGTGGGGTATTCCTACGAGCAGTACTTC.

This sequence joins TRBV19 and TRBJ1-2; 8 nucleotides agree with TRBD1. Trimming took 4 bases from V and 0 from J; bases not matched to a gene: 13. The CDR3 totals 18 residues. Germline-derived CDR1 and CDR2 are LNHDA and SQIVND (reference sequence). The CDR3 sequence: CASSSVIRDRPSNYGYTF. As DNA, the CDR3 is TGTGCCAGTAGTAGCGTTATCCGGGACAGGCCTTCTAACTATGGCTACACCTTC.

This rearrangement joins TRBV19 to TRBJ1-1; 9 nucleotides align to TRBD1. J was trimmed by 5 bases and V by 7 bases; bases with no gene match: 14. CDR3 length: 16 amino acids. Germline-derived CDR1 and CDR2 are LNHDA and SQIVND (reference sequence). CDR3 sequence: CASTPTGQGSRTEAFF. In nucleotides, the CDR3 is TGTGCCAGTACACCAACGGGACAGGGTTCAAGGACTGAAGCTTTCTTT.

The chain employs TRBV10-2 and TRBJ1-3; D is uncertain. The CDR3 has 14 amino acids. Trimming took 7 bases from V and 0 from J, leaving 10 bases between them. Germline lookup yields CDR1 WSHSY and CDR2 SAAADI. CDR3 protein: CASNSPDSGNTIYF. Written as DNA, the CDR3 is TGCGCCAGCAATTCCCCAGACTCTGGAAACACCATATATTTT.